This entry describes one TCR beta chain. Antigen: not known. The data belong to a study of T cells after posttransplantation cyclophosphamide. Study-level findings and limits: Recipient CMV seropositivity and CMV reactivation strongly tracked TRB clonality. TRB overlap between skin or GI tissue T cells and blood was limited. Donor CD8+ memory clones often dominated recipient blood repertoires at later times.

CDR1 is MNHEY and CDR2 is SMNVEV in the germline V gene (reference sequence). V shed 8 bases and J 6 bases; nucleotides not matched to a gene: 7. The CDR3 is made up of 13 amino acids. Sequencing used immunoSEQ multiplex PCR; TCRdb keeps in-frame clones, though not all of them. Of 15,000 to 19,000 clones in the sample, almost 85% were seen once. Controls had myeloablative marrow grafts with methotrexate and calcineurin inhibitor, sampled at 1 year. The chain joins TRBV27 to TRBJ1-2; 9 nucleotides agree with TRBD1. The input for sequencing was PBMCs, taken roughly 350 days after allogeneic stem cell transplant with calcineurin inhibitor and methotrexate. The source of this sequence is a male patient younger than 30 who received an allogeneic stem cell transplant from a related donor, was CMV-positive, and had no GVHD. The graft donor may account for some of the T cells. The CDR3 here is CASGPGQGHGYTF. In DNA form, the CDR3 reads TGTGCCAGCGGCCCGGGACAGGGTCATGGCTACACCTTC.